This is a list of T cell receptor beta chains from one sample in a study of beta chain features in type 1 diabetes. Method: immunoSEQ multiplex PCR; TCRdb's copy keeps in-frame clones and lacks some. The data contain about 620,000 clones, roughly a sixth of them seen just once; the ten biggest clones take up approximately 0.093%. The specimen sequenced was naive CD4+ T cells from blood. These receptors were obtained from a man younger than 35 in good health. CDR3s include the opening cysteine and the closing phenylalanine or tryptophan. Each record gives: V gene, D gene, J gene, clone size, CDR3 protein, CDR3 DNA. The D gene is left open where the match is weak. Some rows have no size entry. The others give once, few or many, or a class for an expanded clone.

TRBV6-5	.	TRBJ1-2	once	CASTGRDYGYTF	TGTGCCAGCACGGGAAGGGACTATGGCTACACCTTC
TRBV5-4	.	TRBJ2-7	few	CARPLRDTPSEQYF	TGTGCCAGACCCTTGAGGGACACCCCTTCCGAGCAGTACTTC
TRBV4-3	TRBD2	TRBJ2-3	.	CASSQDPSGARTDTQYF	TGCGCCAGCAGCCAAGATCCTAGCGGGGCTAGGACAGATACGCAGTATTTT
TRBV7-2	.	TRBJ1-1	.	CASSQVWGNTEAFF	TGTGCCAGCAGCCAGGTGTGGGGGAACACTGAAGCTTTCTTT
TRBV11-2	.	TRBJ2-2	.	CASSLDGRELFF	TGTGCCAGCAGTCTCGATGGCAGGGAGCTGTTTTTT
TRBV6-1	TRBD1	TRBJ1-5	.	CASSGGTGRQPQHF	TGTGCCAGCAGTGGAGGGACAGGCAGACAGCCCCAGCATTTT
TRBV6-5	TRBD1	TRBJ2-5	.	CASSYSMGQGETQYF	TGTGCCAGCAGTTACTCGATGGGACAGGGAGAGACCCAGTACTTC
TRBV20-1	.	TRBJ1-2	.	CSASPGYGYTF	TGCAGTGCTAGTCCAGGCTATGGCTACACCTTC
TRBV29-1	TRBD1	TRBJ1-1	.	CSAQGGVNTEAFF	TGCAGCGCTCAGGGGGGCGTGAACACTGAAGCTTTCTTT
TRBV28	TRBD1	TRBJ1-2	once	CASSLGTGLSYGYTF	TGTGCCAGCAGTTTGGGGACAGGGCTTAGCTATGGCTACACCTTC
TRBV27	TRBD2	TRBJ2-7	.	CASSLSLAGGPFEQYF	TGTGCCAGCAGTTTAAGCCTAGCGGGAGGGCCATTCGAGCAGTACTTC
TRBV19	TRBD2	TRBJ2-5	.	CASSIRASGKETQYF	TGTGCCAGTAGCATACGGGCTAGCGGAAAAGAGACCCAGTACTTC
TRBV4-2	.	TRBJ1-6	.	CASSQASGKNSPLHF	TGTGCCAGCAGCCAAGCGTCAGGGAAGAATTCACCCCTCCACTTT
TRBV25-1	TRBD2	TRBJ2-1	few	CASRLAGGPGNEQFF	TGTGCCAGCAGACTAGCGGGAGGGCCGGGTAATGAGCAGTTCTTC
TRBV7-2	TRBD1	TRBJ1-3	few	CASSHDRGSGNTIYF	TGTGCCAGCAGCCACGACAGGGGCTCTGGAAACACCATATATTTT
TRBV4-2	TRBD1	TRBJ2-5	few	CASSVTGDETQYF	TGTGCCAGCAGCGTGACAGGGGATGAGACCCAGTACTTC
TRBV19	.	TRBJ2-3	.	CASSPPAGAPNTQYF	TGTGCCAGTAGTCCCCCGGCAGGGGCCCCAAATACGCAGTATTTT
TRBV5-1	TRBD1	TRBJ1-5	.	CASSPGQGVYQPQHF	TGCGCCAGCAGCCCTGGACAGGGGGTTTATCAGCCCCAGCATTTT
TRBV9	TRBD1	TRBJ2-7	.	CASSREGQGPYEQYF	TGTGCCAGCAGCAGAGAGGGACAGGGACCCTACGAGCAGTACTTC
TRBV27	TRBD1	TRBJ1-1	few	CASTPDRGRTEAFF	TGTGCCAGCACCCCCGACAGGGGACGGACTGAAGCTTTCTTT
TRBV5-4	TRBD1	TRBJ2-3	.	CASSPRDRDFTDTQYF	TGTGCCAGCAGCCCGAGGGACAGGGACTTCACAGATACGCAGTATTTT
TRBV7-9	TRBD1	TRBJ1-5	.	CASSPQGAVSNQPQHF	TGTGCCAGCAGCCCACAGGGGGCGGTGAGCAATCAGCCCCAGCATTTT
TRBV5-1	TRBD1	TRBJ1-1	.	CASRDSPNTEAFF	TGCGCCAGCCGGGACAGCCCGAACACTGAAGCTTTCTTT
TRBV4-3	.	TRBJ2-7	.	CASSQGRGREQYF	TGCGCCAGCAGCCAAGGGCGGGGTCGCGAGCAGTACTTC
TRBV28	TRBD1	TRBJ1-3	few	CASSLEGQGNGNTIYF	TGTGCCAGCAGTTTGGAGGGACAGGGAAACGGAAACACCATATATTTT
TRBV4-3	.	TRBJ2-3	.	CASSPEEWGTDTQYF	TGCGCCAGCAGCCCCGAAGAGTGGGGCACAGATACGCAGTATTTT
TRBV7-9	.	TRBJ2-3	.	CASSLRAGITDTQYF	TGTGCCAGCAGCTTGAGGGCGGGAATCACAGATACGCAGTATTTT
TRBV5-1	.	TRBJ2-2	few	CASSLGQPTGELFF	TGCGCCAGCAGCTTGGGTCAACCCACCGGGGAGCTGTTTTTT
TRBV23-1	.	TRBJ1-2	few	CASNGFGYTF	TGCGCCAGCAACGGGTTTGGCTACACCTTC
TRBV18	.	TRBJ2-1	.	CASSPTSSAYNEQFF	TGTGCCAGCTCACCCACTAGCAGCGCCTACAATGAGCAGTTCTTC
TRBV7-9	TRBD1	TRBJ2-6	.	CASSLGTGAAGANVLTF	TGTGCCAGCAGCTTAGGGACAGGGGCTGCTGGGGCCAACGTCCTGACTTTC
TRBV25-1	TRBD1	TRBJ1-2	few	CASSELGTENGYTF	TGTGCCAGCAGTGAGCTTGGGACAGAGAATGGCTACACCTTC
TRBV7-6	TRBD1	TRBJ2-3	.	CASSYRDRGATSTDTQYF	TGTGCCAGCAGCTACCGGGACAGGGGCGCTACTAGCACAGATACGCAGTATTTT
TRBV28	.	TRBJ1-1	few	CASSYQTQGEAFF	TGTGCCAGCAGTTACCAAACTCAGGGTGAAGCTTTCTTT
TRBV10-3	TRBD1	TRBJ2-7	few	CASRFGQGVEYF	TGTGCCAGCAGATTTGGACAGGGAGTCGAGTACTTC
TRBV9	.	TRBJ2-5	.	CASSVEGRQETQYF	TGTGCCAGCAGCGTAGAGGGGAGGCAAGAGACCCAGTACTTC
TRBV7-2	.	TRBJ2-1	.	CASSLSRQGDVFF	TGTGCCAGCAGCTTAAGTCGGCAGGGCGATGTGTTCTTC
TRBV18	.	TRBJ2-7	few	CASSPGQRVASYEQYF	TGTGCCAGCTCACCAGGGCAGAGAGTAGCTTCCTACGAGCAGTACTTC
TRBV28	.	TRBJ2-2	few	CASSPGSINTGELFF	TGTGCCAGCAGCCCGGGGAGTATTAACACCGGGGAGCTGTTTTTT
TRBV19	.	TRBJ2-7	.	CASSIGREQYF	TGTGCCAGTAGTATCGGCAGGGAGCAGTACTTC
TRBV18	.	TRBJ2-6	few	CASSLLTTRANVLTF	TGTGCCAGCTCACTATTGACGACTAGGGCCAACGTCCTGACTTTC
TRBV5-1	.	TRBJ2-5	.	CASSLWGHQQETQYF	TGCGCCAGCAGCCTCTGGGGGCATCAACAAGAGACCCAGTACTTC
TRBV7-2	TRBD1	TRBJ2-5	.	CASSLEWGQGETQYF	TGTGCCAGCAGCTTAGAGTGGGGACAGGGAGAGACCCAGTACTTC
TRBV7-2	.	TRBJ1-1	few	CASSLFPAGVTNTEAFF	TGTGCCAGCAGCTTATTCCCCGCAGGAGTTACGAACACTGAAGCTTTCTTT
TRBV7-2	.	TRBJ2-4	.	CASSLVGGTPVRVYF	TGTGCCAGCAGCTTAGTAGGTGGGACACCCGTGCGGGTGTACTTC
TRBV30	TRBD2	TRBJ2-3	.	CAWSLLAASTDTQYF	TGTGCCTGGAGTCTCCTAGCGGCTAGCACAGATACGCAGTATTTT
TRBV28	.	TRBJ2-2	.	CASSSIRRETNTGELFF	TGTGCCAGCAGTTCCATCCGAAGGGAGACGAACACCGGGGAGCTGTTTTTT
TRBV27	.	TRBJ2-1	few	CASSSPLLDTNNEQFF	TGTGCCAGCAGTTCGCCTCTCTTGGACACGAACAATGAGCAGTTCTTC